This passage covers 29 T cell receptor beta chains from one sample sequenced in a study of blood T cell repertoires in COVID-19. Data came from immunoSEQ multiplex PCR; TCRdb stores just in-frame clones and leaves some out. The top ten clones hold roughly 5.2% of a sample with 55,000 to 70,000 clones, 80% to 95% of them seen once. The specimen was peripheral blood. These receptors were taken from a human donor in a cohort sampled during active COVID-19.

This chain connects TRBV12-2 to TRBJ1-6. TRBV12-2 is labeled a pseudogene. The CDR3 is made up of 15 amino acids. CDR3 DNA: TGTGCAAGTCCCATACGGAGAGATTTGAATTCACCCCTCCACTTT. Translation: CASPIRRDLNSPLHF.

CDR3 amino acids: CASKRKDLSNEKLFF. Written as DNA, the CDR3 is TGTGCCAGCAAAAGGAAGGACTTGTCCAATGAAAAACTGTTTTTT. This chain connects TRBV7-2 to TRBJ1-4; D not resolved. The CDR3 runs to 15 residues. Trimming pared 7 bases from V and 5 bases from J, leaving 17 bases between. Germline CDR1 reads SGHTA; CDR2 reads FQGNSA.

The chain recombines TRBV18 with TRBJ2-2; D is possibly TRBD1 (6 bases). Looked up from germline, CDR1 is KGHSH and CDR2 is LQKENI. This CDR3 has 16 amino acids. Trimming pared 3 bases from V and 0 bases from J, leaving 11 bases between. The CDR3 nucleotides read TGTGCCAGCTCACCGCTGGGGGCGTCGAACACCGGGGAGCTGTTTTTT. Protein product: CASSPLGASNTGELFF. Based on the CDR3 plus reference TRBV18 and TRBJ2-2, the full variable domain is NAGVMQNPRHLVRRRGQEARLRCSPMKGHSHVYWYRQLPEEGLKFMVYLQKENIIDESGMPKERFSAEFPKEGPSILRIQQVVRGDSAAYFCASSPLGASNTGELFFGEGSRLTVL.

The chain uses TRBV19 and TRBJ2-1, with D perhaps TRBD2 (6 bases). The germline gives CDR1 LNHDA, CDR2 SQIVND (reference sequence). There are 16 residues in the CDR3. V was shortened by 3 bases and J by 1 base, with 13 bases between the two germline ends. CDR3 bases: TGTGCCAGTAGTATGTCCGAGGCGGGATCCTACAATGAGCAGTTCTTC. Its translation: CASSMSEAGSYNEQFF.

The chain joins TRBV5-1 to TRBJ1-1; the D gene is possibly TRBD1 (6 bases). With 1 base removed from V and 4 bases from J, the gap between germline ends came to 14 bases. Germline assignment: CDR1 SGHRS and CDR2 YFSETQ. This CDR3 has 15 amino acids. This CDR3 is CASSLSPTGGTEAFF. CDR3 nucleotide sequence: TGCGCCAGCAGCTTGTCTCCGACAGGTGGCACTGAAGCTTTCTTT.

This rearrangement joins TRBV19 to TRBJ1-4; tentatively, D is TRBD1 (6 bases). The germline CDR1 and CDR2 sequences are LNHDA and SQIVND (reference sequence). Trimming shortened V by 9 bases and J by 7 bases, and 15 bases separated the two germline ends. CDR3 length equals 13 residues. CDR3 sequence: CASNRQGGEKLFF. The CDR3 coding sequence is TGTGCCAGCAATAGACAAGGGGGTGAAAAACTGTTTTTT.

The genes are TRBV20-1 and TRBJ2-7, with a tentative D call TRBD1 (5 bases). Germline V lookup: CDR1 DFQATT, CDR2 SNEGSKA (reference sequence). This CDR3 contains 11 residues. The V gene lost 4 bases and the J gene lost 7 bases, with 11 bases spanning the gap. The CDR3 spells CSATPAGEQYF. In DNA form, the CDR3 reads TGCAGTGCTACCCCTGCAGGGGAGCAGTACTTC.

The J gene is TRBJ2-3, the V gene TRBV6-2 or TRBV6-3; 15 bases agree with TRBD2. From germline, CDR1 is MNHEY and CDR2 SVGEGT. The V segment lost 4 bases and the J segment 7 bases; nucleotides outside the gene matches: 9. The CDR3 has 17 amino acids. CDR3 sequence: CASSSRTSGGVRNTQYF. The CDR3 nucleotides read TGTGCCAGCAGTTCACGGACTAGCGGGGGGGTGCGGAATACGCAGTATTTT.

The chain couples TRBV9 to TRBJ2-2; 8 nucleotides line up with TRBD2. Germline V gives CDR1 SGDLS, CDR2 YYNGEE. The CDR3 contains 16 residues. V lost 3 bases and J lost 3; bases outside the gene matches: 7. CDR3 sequence reads: CASSADRGGDTGELFF. The CDR3 region has the DNA TGTGCCAGCAGCGCTGACCGGGGGGGCGACACCGGGGAGCTGTTTTTT.

The J gene is TRBJ1-2, the V gene TRBV6-5; the match to TRBD1 covers 8 bases. The CDR3 extends over 13 amino acids. The V segment lost 6 bases and the J segment 4 bases; nucleotides outside the gene matches: 4. Looked up from germline, CDR1 is MNHEY and CDR2 is SVGAGI. The DNA for the CDR3 is TGTGCCAGCAGGTCAGGGGGCCCCTATGGCTACACCTTC. It is translated as CASRSGGPYGYTF.

The V gene is TRBV6-5, the J gene TRBJ2-1, with TRBD1 as a possible D gene (6 bases). Trimming stripped 5 bases from V and 5 bases from J, with 13 bases between. CDR3 length equals 14 residues. The germline gives CDR1 MNHEY, CDR2 SVGAGI. CDR3 DNA sequence: TGTGCCAGCAGTCTTGGACAGACGCACAATGAGCAGTTCTTC. Protein sequence: CASSLGQTHNEQFF.

This chain joins TRBV7-9 and TRBJ1-5, with D uncertain. The ends were cut back, 1 base at V and 7 bases at J, with 8 bases in the middle. The CDR3 length is 13 residues. Germline loops: CDR1 SEHNR, CDR2 FQNEAQ (reference sequence). The CDR3 loop is CASSLERRQPQHF. CDR3 sequence (DNA): TGTGCCAGCAGCTTAGAGCGGCGGCAGCCCCAGCATTTT.

The J gene is TRBJ2-7, the V gene TRBV27, with D tentatively TRBD1 (5 bases). Germline values: CDR1 MNHEY, CDR2 SMNVEV (reference sequence). This CDR3 has 16 residues. V was trimmed by 2 bases and J by 5 bases, leaving 19 bases between them. CDR3 loop: CASSLRVAQGFHEQYF. CDR3 DNA sequence: TGTGCCAGCAGTTTAAGGGTTGCCCAGGGTTTCCACGAGCAGTACTTC.

J is TRBJ2-1 and V is TRBV7-9, with 13 bases lining up with TRBD2. With V trimmed by 1 base and J by 3 bases, 9 bases remained unmatched. This CDR3 region has 19 residues. Germline loops: CDR1 SEHNR, CDR2 FQNEAQ (reference sequence). The CDR3 region is CASSLGTSGRRLLYNEQFF. For the CDR3, the DNA is TGTGCCAGCAGCTTAGGGACTAGCGGGAGAAGGCTACTCTACAATGAGCAGTTCTTC.

The chain recombines TRBV11-2 with TRBJ2-3; the match to TRBD2 covers 7 bases. V shed 5 bases and J 3 bases; nucleotides not matched to a gene: 8. The CDR3 extends over 15 amino acids. CDR1 and CDR2 (germline): SGHAT, FQNNGV. The CDR3 region has the DNA TGTGCCAGCAGCCCGCCGGGGGGATTGACAGATACGCAGTATTTT. Its protein product is CASSPPGGLTDTQYF.

The chain couples TRBV3-1 (or the pseudogene TRBV3-2) to TRBJ1-1, with TRBD1 as a possible D gene (5 bases). CDR3 size: 15 residues. V gave up 4 bases and J gave up 4 bases, with 16 bases separating them. Germline assignment: CDR1 LGHDT and CDR2 YNNKEL (reference sequence). The CDR3 nucleotides read TGTGCCAGCAGCCCCGAACGGTTTAGGGGCACTGAAGCTTTCTTT. Its translation is CASSPERFRGTEAFF.

This clone was seen only a few times. Here the CDR3 DNA reads TGTGCCAGTACCCTTGATGGGACAAAGTATGGCTACACCTTC. Amino acid sequence: CASTLDGTKYGYTF. This sequence joins TRBV5-4 and TRBJ1-2, with TRBD1 as a possible D gene (6 bases). With 8 bases removed from V and 5 bases from J, the gap between germline ends came to 19 bases. Germline V CDR1 and CDR2: SGHNT, YYREEE (reference sequence). The CDR3 length is 14 residues.

The genes are TRBV28 and TRBJ2-4; 9 bases align to TRBD1. The CDR3 totals 13 residues. J gave up 6 bases and V 6 bases, and 3 bases lay outside the gene matches. Per the germline V gene, CDR1 is MDHEN and CDR2 is SYDVKM. The CDR3 coding sequence is TGTGCCAGCAGACCGGGACAGGGAAACATTCAGTACTTC. Protein: CASRPGQGNIQYF.

The chain combines TRBV5-4 with TRBJ2-5; a weak D match, TRBD2 (7 bases). From germline, CDR1 is SGHNT and CDR2 YYREEE (reference sequence). Trimming removed 4 bases from V and 5 bases from J, with 12 bases in between. The CDR3 totals 13 residues. The DNA for the CDR3 is TGTGCCAGCAGCCCGGGGGGCCGGGAGACCCAGTACTTC. Translation gives CASSPGGRETQYF.

The V gene is TRBV5-1, the J gene TRBJ2-1; D might be TRBD1 (6 bases). The germline V gene encodes CDR1 SGHRS and CDR2 YFSETQ. Deletions cut 3 bases from V and 4 bases from J, with 17 bases between. The CDR3 is 16 amino acids. The CDR3 protein is CASSSETGQHYNEQFF. DNA for the CDR3: TGCGCCAGCAGCTCCGAAACGGGACAACATTACAATGAGCAGTTCTTC.

The J gene is TRBJ2-1, the V gene TRBV3-1 (or the pseudogene TRBV3-2); D call uncertain. V dropped 9 bases and J dropped 7 bases, with 16 bases sitting between them. This CDR3 is 13 amino acids long. Germline loops: CDR1 LGHDT, CDR2 YNNKEL (reference sequence). The CDR3 DNA sequence: TGTGCCAGTCCGCGCCACCCTCGGAATGAGCAGTTCTTC. The encoded protein is CASPRHPRNEQFF.

The chain carries TRBV30 and TRBJ1-5, with unresolved D. The CDR3 has 13 residues. V gave up 1 base and J gave up 4 bases, with 8 bases separating them. Germline CDR1 is GTSNPN and CDR2 is SVGIG (reference sequence). CDR3 bases: TGTGCCTGGAGTGCAGGTTCTAATCAGCCCCAGCATTTT. It yields the protein CAWSAGSNQPQHF.

This clone was detected only once. The V call is TRBV7-2, the J call TRBJ2-3; D unclear. Trimming took 6 bases from V and 4 from J, leaving 17 bases between them. The CDR3 is 15 residues long. The germline V gene has CDR1 SGHTA and CDR2 FQGNSA. In nucleotides, the CDR3 is TGTGCCAGCAGTCAATCTTCGTCGAGGCCAGATACGCAGTATTTT. Protein sequence: CASSQSSSRPDTQYF.

The chain uses TRBV4-1 and TRBJ2-1; 7 bases are a match to TRBD2. The germline V gene encodes CDR1 MGHRA and CDR2 YSYEKL. With 1 base clipped from V and 0 bases from J, the junction kept 0 bases outside the gene matches. This CDR3 is built from 15 residues. For the CDR3, the DNA is TGCGCCAGCAGCCAAGGCGGGAGCTCCTACAATGAGCAGTTCTTC. Residues: CASSQGGSSYNEQFF.

This chain uses TRBV27 with TRBJ1-2; 7 bases are shared with TRBD1. Germline V CDR1 and CDR2: MNHEY, SMNVEV (reference sequence). This CDR3 comprises 15 residues. The J segment lost 4 bases and the V segment lost 5 bases, leaving 10 bases of the junction unmatched. CDR3: CASSPTGQIPYGYTF. CDR3 DNA sequence: TGTGCCAGCAGTCCGACGGGACAGATACCCTATGGCTACACCTTC.

The CDR3 sequence is CASSDGGGTLYGYTF. CDR3 DNA: TGTGCCAGCAGTGATGGAGGTGGGACACTCTATGGCTACACCTTC. V is TRBV6-1 and J is TRBJ1-2; perhaps TRBD1 as D (6 bases). Trimming pared 3 bases from V and 4 bases from J, leaving 15 bases between. From germline, CDR1 is MNHNS and CDR2 SASEGT. This CDR3 has 15 residues.

V usage is TRBV19 and J usage is TRBJ2-2, with TRBD2 matching over 9 bases. Germline-derived CDR1 and CDR2 are LNHDA and SQIVND (reference sequence). This CDR3 contains 16 residues. Losses at the gene ends were 5 bases for V and 3 bases for J; bases not matched to a gene: 7. The CDR3 nucleotides read TGTGCCAGTAGTTATAGCGGGGGTGGGTACACCGGGGAGCTGTTTTTT. Its translation is CASSYSGGGYTGELFF. Looking up the rest from reference TRBV19 and TRBJ2-2 gives the full variable domain: DGGITQSPKYLFRKEGQNVTLSCEQNLNHDAMYWYRQDPGQGLRLIYYSQIVNDFQKGDIAEGYSVSREKKESFPLTVTSAQKNPTAFYLCASSYSGGGYTGELFFGEGSRLTVL.

This chain links TRBV6-4 with TRBJ1-2; D may be TRBD1 (6 bases). CDR3 size: 14 residues. Germline CDR1 is MRHNA and CDR2 is SNTAGT. V shed 5 bases and J shed 4 bases, with 14 bases lying between them. The CDR3 protein is CASSPGDGSYGYTF. CDR3 DNA sequence: TGTGCCAGCAGTCCAGGGGATGGGAGCTATGGCTACACCTTC.

The chain joins TRBV18 to TRBJ2-7; a weak D match, TRBD1 (6 bases). The V gene's germline CDR1 is KGHSH and CDR2 LQKENI. The germline V and J ends were trimmed by 4 bases and 0 bases, with 10 bases remaining between them. The CDR3 length is 14 residues. The CDR3 nucleotides read TGTGCCAGCTCACGGGACAAGAGCTCCTACGAGCAGTACTTC. Its translation: CASSRDKSSYEQYF.